One sample yielded the 24 T cell receptor beta chains listed below, sequenced in a study of shared clonotypes between healthy human individuals. Sequencing was performed with immunoSEQ multiplex PCR; in TCRdb, only in-frame clones are kept and a portion is missing. The sample consists of approximately 1.5 million clones, 97% to 99% of them appearing once. Sample: naive CD4+ T cells sorted from blood. Subset defined: CD45RA+ positively selected. Receptors originate from a man aged 25 to 45 in good health.

The chain is built from TRBV9 and TRBJ2-3; 9 bases map to TRBD2. The CDR3 is made up of 17 amino acids. With 4 bases clipped from V and 2 bases from J, the junction kept 11 bases outside the gene matches. Germline V gene data show CDR1 as SGDLS and CDR2 as YYNGEE. CDR3 amino acids: CASSSGIAGDNTDTQYF. DNA of the CDR3: TGTGCCAGCAGCTCGGGGATAGCGGGAGACAACACAGATACGCAGTATTTT.

The chain has TRBV9 and TRBJ2-3, with D perhaps TRBD2 (5 bases). There are 14 residues in the CDR3. Germline lookup yields CDR1 SGDLS and CDR2 YYNGEE. The germline V and J ends were trimmed by 0 bases and 5 bases, with 10 bases remaining between them. The CDR3 region has the DNA TGTGCCAGCAGCGTAGCCGGGGTGGGAGATACGCAGTATTTT. Translation: CASSVAGVGDTQYF. Full variable domain (outside the CDR3, taken from reference TRBV9 and TRBJ2-3): DSGVTQTPKHLITATGQRVTLRCSPRSGDLSVYWYQQSLDQGLQFLIQYYNGEERAKGNILERFSAQQFPDLHSELNLSSLELGDSALYFCASSVAGVGDTQYFGPGTRLTVL.

This rearrangement joins TRBV7-4 to TRBJ2-7; D is undetermined. The CDR3 has 19 residues. Germline V gene sequence: CDR1 SGHVT, CDR2 SQSDAQ. Trimming took off 6 bases at V and 2 bases at J, with 29 bases between the two ends. CDR3 nucleotide sequence: TGTGCCAGCAGTAATAGTCCTGTGGTTTACGGGTACTATCCCTACGAGCAGTACTTC. It translates to CASSNSPVVYGYYPYEQYF. Looking up the rest from reference TRBV7-4 and TRBJ2-7 gives the full variable domain: GAGVSQSPRYKVAKRGRDVALRCDSISGHVTLYWYRQTLGQGSEVLTYSQSDAQRDKSGRPSGRFSAERPERSVSTLKIQRTEQGDSAVYLCASSNSPVVYGYYPYEQYFGPGTRLTVT.

The count of this clone is one. This chain uses TRBV19 with TRBJ2-7; D perhaps matches TRBD1 (6 bases). V lost 3 bases and J lost 0, with 9 bases in between. Germline V CDR1 and CDR2: LNHDA, SQIVND (reference sequence). This CDR3 region has 14 residues. CDR3 DNA sequence: TGTGCCAGTAGTATGGGACACATCTCCTACGAGCAGTACTTC. Translation gives CASSMGHISYEQYF.

The V gene is TRBV6-5, the J gene TRBJ2-7; D gene ambiguous. This CDR3 has 14 amino acids. From germline, CDR1 is MNHEY and CDR2 SVGAGI. Trimming shortened V by 8 bases and J by 0 bases, and 14 bases separated the two germline ends. CDR3 sequence reads: CASALDPLSYEQYF. The CDR3, as DNA: TGTGCCAGCGCCCTTGACCCCCTCTCCTACGAGCAGTACTTC.

The chain carries TRBV7-3 and TRBJ1-1; 8 bases match TRBD1. This CDR3 region has 14 residues. The germline V gene encodes CDR1 SGHTA and CDR2 FQGTGA. J was trimmed by 5 bases and V by 5 bases; bases with no gene match: 7. CDR3 residues: CASSTGQGGTEAFF. The CDR3 DNA reads as TGTGCCAGCAGCACCGGACAGGGCGGAACTGAAGCTTTCTTT.

As concerns this clone: The same CDR3 also results from other DNA sequences found in this sample. The chain employs TRBV28 and TRBJ1-5; D might be TRBD1 (5 bases). CDR3 length: 13 residues. CDR1 is MDHEN and CDR2 is SYDVKM in the germline V gene. With 3 bases removed from V and 6 bases from J, the gap between germline ends came to 9 bases. DNA of the CDR3: TGTGCCAGCAGTTTTAGGGGAGGTCAGCCCCAGCATTTT. Its translation is CASSFRGGQPQHF.

The CDR3 loop is CASSLELTDTEAFF. The CDR3 region has the DNA TGTGCCAGCAGCTTAGAACTTACTGACACTGAAGCTTTCTTT. The chain combines TRBV11-2 with TRBJ1-1; D uncertain. Germline lookup yields CDR1 SGHAT and CDR2 FQNNGV. CDR3 length: 14 residues. Trimming pared 0 bases from V and 3 bases from J, leaving 8 bases between.

V is TRBV4-3 and J is TRBJ2-7; TRBD1 matches at 7 bases. Germline CDR1 is LGHNA and CDR2 is YSLEER. This CDR3 comprises 16 residues. Trimming cost V 0 bases and J 4 bases; bases outside gene matches: 9. The CDR3 DNA reads TGCGCCAGCAGCCAAGACATGAGACAGGGAACTTACGAGCAGTACTTC. Protein product: CASSQDMRQGTYEQYF.

V usage is TRBV6-6 and J usage is TRBJ1-5; TRBD1 aligns across 9 bases. The V gene's germline CDR1 is MNHNY and CDR2 SVGAGI (reference sequence). The CDR3 extends over 16 amino acids. Trimming cost V 7 bases and J 2 bases; bases outside gene matches: 9. The CDR3 loop is CASKKGQGKGNQPQHF. Here the CDR3 DNA reads TGTGCCAGCAAAAAGGGACAGGGAAAGGGCAATCAGCCCCAGCATTTT.

For this clone: The sample holds other DNA sequences that translate to the same CDR3. This chain connects TRBV7-2 to TRBJ2-7; D is undetermined. Trimming pared 1 base from V and 1 base from J, leaving 8 bases between. The CDR3 extends over 14 amino acids. Germline CDR1 and CDR2: SGHTA and FQGNSA. CDR3 sequence reads: CASSLGFGSYEQYF. CDR3 nucleotide sequence: TGTGCCAGCAGCTTAGGGTTTGGGTCCTACGAGCAGTACTTC.

The chain combines TRBV19 with TRBJ2-1; possibly TRBD2 for D (5 bases). The CDR3 sequence is 15 residues long. Trimming pared 5 bases from V and 0 bases from J, leaving 11 bases between. Germline V CDR1 and CDR2: LNHDA, SQIVND (reference sequence). In nucleotides, the CDR3 is TGTGCCAGTAGTGCGGACTTTATCTCCTACAATGAGCAGTTCTTC. It yields the protein CASSADFISYNEQFF.

V usage is TRBV2 and J usage is TRBJ2-6; 7 bases match TRBD1. Trimming removed 4 bases from V and 0 bases from J; junction bases left unmatched: 3. Germline V gives CDR1 SNHLY, CDR2 FYNNEI. This CDR3 contains 16 residues. As DNA, the CDR3 is TGTGCCAGCAGTGGACAGGGTATCTCTGGGGCCAACGTCCTGACTTTC. This codes for CASSGQGISGANVLTF.

The rearrangement uses TRBV11-2 and TRBJ1-3; tentative D call: TRBD1 (6 bases). V lost 3 bases, J lost 4 bases, and 13 bases lay in between. The CDR3 extends over 15 amino acids. The germline CDR1 and CDR2 sequences are SGHAT and FQNNGV. The CDR3 bases are TGTGCCAGCAGCTTTGGGGGGCTTGCAGGAAACACCATATATTTT. This sequence encodes CASSFGGLAGNTIYF.

V gene TRBV5-5 combines with J gene TRBJ2-7; D may be TRBD2 (7 bases). Germline loops: CDR1 SGHKS, CDR2 YYEKEE (reference sequence). The CDR3 is 14 amino acids. The V and J ends lost 1 base and 6 bases respectively, with 14 bases between them. Here the CDR3 DNA reads TGTGCCAGCAGCTTGCGGGGGGCGACGTCCGAGCAGTACTTC. Amino acid sequence: CASSLRGATSEQYF.

The gene calls are TRBV7-9 and TRBJ2-2; 10 bases line up with TRBD2. CDR3 size: 14 residues. V dropped 6 bases and J dropped 6; count of bases not matched to a gene: 4. The germline CDR1 and CDR2 sequences are SEHNR and FQNEAQ (reference sequence). The CDR3 here is CASRPSGRAGELFF. The CDR3 DNA reads as TGTGCCAGCAGACCGAGCGGGAGGGCCGGGGAGCTGTTTTTT.

This rearrangement joins TRBV19 to TRBJ2-1, with TRBD2 identical over 12 bases. The J segment lost 3 bases and the V segment lost 1 base, leaving 4 bases of the junction unmatched. CDR3 length: 17 amino acids. CDR1 and CDR2 from the germline V gene are LNHDA and SQIVND (reference sequence). The DNA for the CDR3 is TGTGCCAGTAGTATAGTCCGGACTAGCGGGATCTACAATGAGCAGTTCTTC. Its protein product is CASSIVRTSGIYNEQFF.

The chain links TRBV4-1 to TRBJ2-7; D uncertain. The CDR3 sequence is 14 residues long. V lost 3 bases, J lost 3 bases, and 12 bases lay in between. The germline V gene encodes CDR1 MGHRA and CDR2 YSYEKL. CDR3 bases: TGCGCCAGCAGCCACCCGAATCAGGACTACGAGCAGTACTTC. The encoded protein is CASSHPNQDYEQYF.

The chain combines TRBV6-5 with TRBJ1-2, with D possibly being TRBD1 (6 bases). The V gene lost 2 bases and the J gene lost 1 base, with 11 bases spanning the gap. Germline loops: CDR1 MNHEY, CDR2 SVGAGI. The CDR3 is 15 amino acids. CDR3: CASSYNGGLNYGYTF. The CDR3 DNA sequence: TGTGCCAGCAGTTACAATGGGGGGCTTAACTATGGCTACACCTTC.

This clone appeared once. This chain uses TRBV5-1 with TRBJ1-5, with D tentatively TRBD1 (5 bases). CDR1 SGHRS and CDR2 YFSETQ come from the germline V gene. The CDR3 is 14 residues long. Trimming pared 4 bases from V and 2 bases from J, leaving 10 bases between. CDR3 loop: CASSQGTGNQPQHF. CDR3 DNA: TGCGCCAGCAGCCAGGGTACTGGCAATCAGCCCCAGCATTTT.

The gene calls are TRBV28 and TRBJ1-5; unclear D gene. In germline, CDR1 is MDHEN, CDR2 SYDVKM. Deletions cut 1 base from V and 10 bases from J, with 5 bases between. CDR3 length: 11 amino acids. In DNA form, the CDR3 reads TGTGCCAGCAGTTTATTGCCCCCCCAGCATTTT. This encodes CASSLLPPQHF. The variable domain in full, with the rest retrieved from reference TRBV28 and TRBJ1-5, is DVKVTQSSRYLVKRTGEKVFLECVQDMDHENMFWYRQDPGLGLRLIYFSYDVKMKEKGDIPEGYSVSREKKERFSLILESASTNQTSMYLCASSLLPPQHFGDGTRLSIL.

The J gene is TRBJ2-4, the V gene TRBV9; D may be TRBD1 (6 bases). The V gene's germline CDR1 is SGDLS and CDR2 YYNGEE. This CDR3 has 18 amino acids. Trimming took 8 bases from V and 0 from J, leaving 24 bases between them. The CDR3 nucleotides are TGTGCCAGTTCACAGGGATCGAACCCCGTCTTAGCCAAAAACATTCAGTACTTC. Translated, it gives CASSQGSNPVLAKNIQYF. The full variable domain, completed using reference TRBV9 and TRBJ2-4, is DSGVTQTPKHLITATGQRVTLRCSPRSGDLSVYWYQQSLDQGLQFLIQYYNGEERAKGNILERFSAQQFPDLHSELNLSSLELGDSALYFCASSQGSNPVLAKNIQYFGAGTRLSVL.

V and J are TRBV4-1 and TRBJ2-7; D may be TRBD1 (6 bases). The V and J ends lost 3 bases and 5 bases respectively, with 14 bases between them. The CDR3 totals 14 residues. CDR1 is MGHRA and CDR2 is YSYEKL in the germline V gene. CDR3 DNA sequence: TGCGCCAGCAGCCAGATGGGACAAAAAAACGAGCAGTACTTC. Amino acids: CASSQMGQKNEQYF.

The chain carries TRBV28 and TRBJ2-5; 14 bases fit TRBD2. CDR1 is MDHEN, CDR2 SYDVKM, per germline. This CDR3 comprises 16 residues. V shed 5 bases and J 4 bases; nucleotides not matched to a gene: 6. The CDR3 reads CASSGTSGRGIETQYF. The CDR3 region has the DNA TGTGCCAGCAGTGGGACTAGCGGGAGAGGAATAGAGACCCAGTACTTC.